The clone carrying this T cell receptor (beta chain) was picked up a small number of times. Its antigen is not identified. A single run covered 15-18 subjects with over 160 million TCR-beta sequences. MiXCR, run by TCRdb on the 5' RACE reads, gives a single entry per CDR3 protein. Among approximately 60,000 distinct CDR3 sequences listed, approximately 4.1% were seen once. This specimen comes from a study of neurological immune-mediated disorders. Study results and limitations: CDR3 amino acid sequences found in expanded clones were never shared across subjects, suggesting private repertoires in all groups.

V was trimmed by 0 bases and J by 2 bases, leaving 7 bases between them. This CDR3 spans 14 amino acids. Per the germline V gene, CDR1 is SGHRS and CDR2 is YFSETQ. The sample consisted of PBMCs. The chain links TRBV5-1 to TRBJ2-3; D gene unclear. The source is a man aged 50-59 years with multiple sclerosis. This CDR3 reads CASSLEILTDTQYF. The DNA for the CDR3 is TGCGCCAGCAGCTTGGAGATCCTCACAGATACGCAGTATTTT.